The TCR beta chain described here comes from a study of blood T cell repertoires in COVID-19. Study at large: COVID-19 samples collected from the United States, Italy and Spain covered acute and convalescent phases. PBMCs, B-cell-depleted T cells, or T cells were the source of the cDNA or gDNA that made up the material.

Per the authors' pipeline: By means of reference gene primer amplification, nucleated cell counts were estimated. The table came from immunoSEQ multiplex PCR; TCRdb's copy has only in-frame clones and leaves some out. That table furnishes V, J and clone size, whereas the DNA furnished D and trimming. The sample lists tens of thousands of clones; about 91% were seen once. The material sequenced was peripheral blood. The sequence was obtained from a man aged 50 or older with acute or convalescent COVID-19.

The CDR3 spells CASSDGGDSFEVRGYTF. Written as DNA, the CDR3 is TGTGCCAGCAGTGACGGGGGAGACAGCTTTGAGGTCCGCGGCTACACCTTC. The V and J genes are TRBV2 and TRBJ1-2, with D possibly TRBD1 on 5 matching bases. The V and J ends lost 3 bases and 8 bases respectively, with 25 bases between them. This CDR3 region has 17 residues. CDR1 is SNHLY and CDR2 is FYNNEI in the germline V gene.